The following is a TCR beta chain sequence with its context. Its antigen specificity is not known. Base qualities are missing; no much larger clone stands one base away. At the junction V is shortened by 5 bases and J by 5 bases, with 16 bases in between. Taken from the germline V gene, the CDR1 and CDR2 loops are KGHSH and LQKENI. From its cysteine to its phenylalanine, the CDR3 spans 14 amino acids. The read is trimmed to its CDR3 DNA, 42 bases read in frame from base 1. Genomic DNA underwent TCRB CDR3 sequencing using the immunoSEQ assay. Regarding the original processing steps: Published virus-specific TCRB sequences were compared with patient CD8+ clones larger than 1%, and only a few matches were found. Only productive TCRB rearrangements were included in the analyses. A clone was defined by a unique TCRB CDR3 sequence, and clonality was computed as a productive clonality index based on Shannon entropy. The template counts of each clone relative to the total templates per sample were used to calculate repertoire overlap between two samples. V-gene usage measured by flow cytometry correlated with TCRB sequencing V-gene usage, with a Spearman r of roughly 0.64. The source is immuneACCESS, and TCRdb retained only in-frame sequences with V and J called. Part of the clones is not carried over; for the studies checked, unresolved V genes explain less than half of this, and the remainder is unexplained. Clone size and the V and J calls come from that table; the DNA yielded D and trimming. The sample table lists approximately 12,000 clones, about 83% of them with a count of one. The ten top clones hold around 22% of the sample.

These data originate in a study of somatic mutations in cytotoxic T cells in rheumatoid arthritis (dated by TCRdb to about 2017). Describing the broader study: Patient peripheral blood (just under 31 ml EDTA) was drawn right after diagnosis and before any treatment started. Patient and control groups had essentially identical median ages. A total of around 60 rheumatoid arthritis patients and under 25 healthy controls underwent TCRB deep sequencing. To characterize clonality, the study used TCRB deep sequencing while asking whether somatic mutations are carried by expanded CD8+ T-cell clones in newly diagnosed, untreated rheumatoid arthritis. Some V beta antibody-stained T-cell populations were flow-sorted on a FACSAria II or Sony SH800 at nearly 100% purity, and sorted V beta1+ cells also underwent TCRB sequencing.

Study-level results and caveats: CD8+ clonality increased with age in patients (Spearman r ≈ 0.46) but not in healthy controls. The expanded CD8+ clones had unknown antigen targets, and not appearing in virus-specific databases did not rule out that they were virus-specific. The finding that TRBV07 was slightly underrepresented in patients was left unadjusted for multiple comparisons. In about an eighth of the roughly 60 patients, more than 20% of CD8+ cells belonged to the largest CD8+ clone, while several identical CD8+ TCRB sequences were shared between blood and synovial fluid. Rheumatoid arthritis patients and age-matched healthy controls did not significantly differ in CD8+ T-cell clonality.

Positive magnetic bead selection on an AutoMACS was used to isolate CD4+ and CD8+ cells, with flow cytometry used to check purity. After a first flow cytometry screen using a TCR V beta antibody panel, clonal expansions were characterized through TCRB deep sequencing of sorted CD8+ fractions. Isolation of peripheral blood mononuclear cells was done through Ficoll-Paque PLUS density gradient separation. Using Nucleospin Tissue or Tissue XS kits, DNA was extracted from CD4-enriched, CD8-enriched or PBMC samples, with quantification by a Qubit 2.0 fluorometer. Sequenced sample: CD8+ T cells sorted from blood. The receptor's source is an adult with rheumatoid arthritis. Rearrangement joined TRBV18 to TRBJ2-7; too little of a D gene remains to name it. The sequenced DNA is TGTGCCAGCTCATTAAAACCGGCGCCCAACGAGCAGTACTTC. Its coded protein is CASSLKPAPNEQYF.